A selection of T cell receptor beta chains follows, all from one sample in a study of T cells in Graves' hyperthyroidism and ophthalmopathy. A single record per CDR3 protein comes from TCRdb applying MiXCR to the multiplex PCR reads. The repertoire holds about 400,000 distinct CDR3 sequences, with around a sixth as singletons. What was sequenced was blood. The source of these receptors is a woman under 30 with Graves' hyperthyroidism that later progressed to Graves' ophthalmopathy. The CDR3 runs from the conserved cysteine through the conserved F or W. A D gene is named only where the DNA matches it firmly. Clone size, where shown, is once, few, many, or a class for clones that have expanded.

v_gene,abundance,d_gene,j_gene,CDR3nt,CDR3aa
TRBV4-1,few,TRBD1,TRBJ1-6,TGCGCCAGCAGCCAAGGGACAGGGACTTATTCACCCCTCCACTTT,CASSQGTGTYSPLHF
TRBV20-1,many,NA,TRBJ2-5,TGCAGTGCTCTAGACCTGGGGGAGACCCAGTACTTC,CSALDLGETQYF
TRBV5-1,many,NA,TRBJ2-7,TGCGCCAGCAGCGCGGGACGGCCGAGGTCCTACGAGCAGTACTTC,CASSAGRPRSYEQYF
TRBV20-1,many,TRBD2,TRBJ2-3,TGCAGTGCTAGTTCCCGACTAGCGACCAAAGATACGCAGTATTTT,CSASSRLATKDTQYF
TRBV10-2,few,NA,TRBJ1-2,TGCGCCAGCAGAAGGACAGTGTCTAACTATGGCTACACCTTC,CASRRTVSNYGYTF
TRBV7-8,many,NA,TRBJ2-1,TGTGCCAGCATAGCTTACGGTTTTAATGAGCAGTTCTTC,CASIAYGFNEQFF
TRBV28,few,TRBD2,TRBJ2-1,TGTGCCAGCAGTCCTCAGGGGACTAGCTCCTACAATGAGCAGTTCTTC,CASSPQGTSSYNEQFF
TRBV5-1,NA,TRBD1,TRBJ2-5,TGCGCCAGCAGCTTGGAGACAGGGGTGGGGGAGACCCAGTACTTC,CASSLETGVGETQYF
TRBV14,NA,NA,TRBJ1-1,TGTGCCAGCAGCCAAGACCAGGGCACTGAAGCTTTCTTT,CASSQDQGTEAFF
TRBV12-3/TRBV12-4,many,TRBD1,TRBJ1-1,TGTGCCAGCAGGAATCACAGGGGTTCCCGGAGGAACACTGAAGCTTTCTTT,CASRNHRGSRRNTEAFF
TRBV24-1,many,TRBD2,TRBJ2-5,TGTGCCACCAGTGAGGGGTCAGCGGGGTACCAAGAGACCCAGTACTTC,CATSEGSAGYQETQYF
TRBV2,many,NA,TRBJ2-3,TGTGCCAGCAGTGATGGATCGACAGCCGCAGGGACAGATACGCAGTATTTT,CASSDGSTAAGTDTQYF
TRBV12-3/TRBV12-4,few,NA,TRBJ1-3,TGTGCCAGCAGTTTGATCAACACCATATATTTT,CASSLINTIYF
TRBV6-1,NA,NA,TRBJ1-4,TGTGCCAGCAGTGAAACGGCAGGAGGAGAAAAACTGTTTTTT,CASSETAGGEKLFF
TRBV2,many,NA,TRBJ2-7,TGTGCCAGCAGTTTGAACACCTACTACGAGCAGTACTTC,CASSLNTYYEQYF
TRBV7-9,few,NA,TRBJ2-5,TGTGCCAGCAGCCAAGCTAGGTTTGGCGGAATCCAGTACTTC,CASSQARFGGIQYF
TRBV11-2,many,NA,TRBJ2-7,TGTGCCAGCAGAGGCTGGCATCGGGGTAGACCCTACGAGCAGTACTTC,CASRGWHRGRPYEQYF